These 23 T cell receptor beta chains were all obtained from the same sample, sequenced in a study of STAT5B mutations in CD4+ large granular lymphocyte leukemia. Profiling relied on immunoSEQ multiplex PCR, and the TCRdb table lists in-frame clones only, not all of them. The sample lists about 21,000 clones, about 80% occurring once. Material for sequencing was CD4+ T cells from blood buffy coats. These receptors came from a human donor in good health.

This rearrangement joins TRBV5-1 to TRBJ2-3, with 8 positions matching TRBD1. The V and J ends lost 0 bases and 4 bases, in that order; junction bases with no gene match: 4. The CDR3 is 15 amino acids. Germline values: CDR1 SGHRS, CDR2 YFSETQ. The chain's CDR3 is CASSLDQGAPDTQYF. CDR3 bases: TGCGCCAGCAGCTTGGACCAGGGGGCACCAGATACGCAGTATTTT.

The V gene is TRBV2, the J gene TRBJ2-5; the match to TRBD1 covers 8 bases. This CDR3 has 16 amino acids. V was clipped by 2 bases and J by 5 bases; unmatched bases: 10. Germline V gene lookup returns CDR1 SNHLY and CDR2 FYNNEI. The CDR3 spells CASSEFGTGKGETQYF. CDR3 DNA sequence: TGTGCCAGCAGTGAATTTGGGACAGGAAAAGGGGAGACCCAGTACTTC. Supplemented by reference TRBV2 and TRBJ2-5, the full variable domain reads EPEVTQTPSHQVTQMGQEVILRCVPISNHLYFYWYRQILGQKVEFLVSFYNNEISEKSEIFDDQFSVERPDGSNFTLKIRSTKLEDSAMYFCASSEFGTGKGETQYFGPGTRLLVL.

In this sample, this clone turned up once. The J gene is TRBJ2-3, the V gene TRBV27; 8 bases fit TRBD2. Looked up from germline, CDR1 is MNHEY and CDR2 is SMNVEV (reference sequence). V shed 5 bases, J shed 1 base, and the junction held 8 bases outside the gene matches. CDR3 size: 16 residues. CDR3 coding DNA: TGTGCCAGCAGTCTGGATTTAGCGGGACGCACAGATACGCAGTATTTT. It codes for CASSLDLAGRTDTQYF.

The chain couples TRBV5-4 to TRBJ2-1, with D unresolved. This CDR3 comprises 12 residues. CDR1 and CDR2 from the germline V gene are SGHNT and YYREEE (reference sequence). CDR3 sequence reads: CDDPGIHNEQFF. The CDR3 DNA follows: TGTGACGATCCAGGTATCCACAATGAGCAGTTCTTC.

This rearrangement joins TRBV5-6 to TRBJ2-3, with D possibly being TRBD1 (7 bases). This CDR3 has 18 residues. Between the trimmed V and J ends, which lost 4 bases and 1 base, there was a span of 22 bases. Germline V CDR1 and CDR2: SGHDT, YYEEEE. The CDR3 DNA is TGTGCCAGCAGCACAGGGGTTGTCGGGAGTGCTGGCACAGATACGCAGTATTTT. As protein: CASSTGVVGSAGTDTQYF.

The rearrangement links TRBV10-3 to TRBJ2-5; 7 nucleotides match TRBD1. The CDR3 length is 13 residues. The germline V gene encodes CDR1 ENHRY and CDR2 SYGVKD. The J segment lost 5 bases and the V segment lost 6 bases, leaving 6 bases of the junction unmatched. CDR3 sequence: CAISTTGLETQYF. CDR3 sequence (DNA): TGTGCCATCAGCACGACAGGGTTGGAGACCCAGTACTTC.

The chain uses TRBV5-6 and TRBJ2-1; 10 nucleotides line up with TRBD2. Germline lookup yields CDR1 SGHDT and CDR2 YYEEEE. The CDR3 loop spans 17 amino acids. The V segment lost 0 bases and the J segment 4 bases; nucleotides outside the gene matches: 7. This CDR3 reads CASSLVAGLAVYNEQFF. The CDR3 DNA reads as TGTGCCAGCAGCTTGGTAGCAGGACTAGCGGTTTACAATGAGCAGTTCTTC.

The chain is built from TRBV28 and TRBJ2-2; maybe TRBD1 (5 bases). Germline lookup yields CDR1 MDHEN and CDR2 SYDVKM. V was trimmed by 8 bases and J by 7 bases, leaving 20 bases between them. This CDR3 contains 15 residues. CDR3 sequence: CASLAGHLLGGELFF. For the CDR3, the DNA is TGTGCCAGCTTAGCAGGACATCTATTGGGCGGGGAGCTGTTTTTT. Drawing the rest from reference TRBV28 and TRBJ2-2, the complete variable domain is DVKVTQSSRYLVKRTGEKVFLECVQDMDHENMFWYRQDPGLGLRLIYFSYDVKMKEKGDIPEGYSVSREKKERFSLILESASTNQTSMYLCASLAGHLLGGELFFGEGSRLTVL.

V gene TRBV6-1 combines with J gene TRBJ2-1; 8 nucleotides align to TRBD2. V lost 2 bases and J lost 4; bases outside the gene matches: 1. This CDR3 contains 14 residues. Germline V gene sequence: CDR1 MNHNS, CDR2 SASEGT. The CDR3 loop is CASSESSGYNEQFF. The CDR3 DNA reads TGTGCCAGCAGTGAATCTAGCGGGTACAATGAGCAGTTCTTC.

The CDR3: CASSLRGTSGRTDTQYF. The CDR3 nucleotides read TGTGCCAGCAGTTTAAGAGGGACTAGCGGGAGAACAGATACGCAGTATTTT. The chain has TRBV27 and TRBJ2-3; 14 bases agree with TRBD2. Germline CDR1 is MNHEY and CDR2 is SMNVEV (reference sequence). V shed 2 bases and J 3 bases; nucleotides not matched to a gene: 4. This CDR3 spans 17 amino acids.

This clone was seen only a few times. This chain uses TRBV10-2 with TRBJ1-6; unclear D gene. The CDR3 runs 15 residues. CDR1 and CDR2 (germline): WSHSY, SAAADI. Trimming took 3 bases from V and 5 from J, leaving 11 bases between them. The CDR3 nucleotides are TGCGCCAGCAGTGATAGAAGGGCACATAATTCACCCCTCCACTTT. Its translation: CASSDRRAHNSPLHF.

Concerning this clone: In the same sample, other DNA sequences code for this CDR3. The V call is TRBV27, the J call TRBJ1-5; perhaps TRBD1 as D (5 bases). V lost 3 bases to trimming and J lost 5 bases, with 8 bases between them. Germline loops: CDR1 MNHEY, CDR2 SMNVEV (reference sequence). The CDR3 runs 13 residues. The CDR3 DNA sequence: TGTGCCAGCAGTTTTGGAGGGGATCAGCCCCAGCATTTT. Translation gives CASSFGGDQPQHF.

The chain joins TRBV18 to TRBJ2-5; 7 bases map to TRBD2. CDR1 is KGHSH, CDR2 LQKENI, per germline. The V segment lost 0 bases and the J segment 7 bases; nucleotides outside the gene matches: 11. The CDR3 is 16 amino acids. CDR3 region: CASSPPVEGGKGTQYF. The CDR3 bases are TGTGCCAGCTCACCACCGGTCGAGGGAGGGAAGGGGACCCAGTACTTC.

The chain employs TRBV5-4 and TRBJ2-5; 11 bases fit TRBD2. With V trimmed by 3 bases and J by 1 base, 2 bases remained unmatched. The CDR3 has 15 amino acids. Per germline, CDR1 SGHNT and CDR2 YYREEE (reference sequence). CDR3 DNA: TGTGCCAGCAGCTCCGGGACTAGCGGCCAAGAGACCCAGTACTTC. Translated, it gives CASSSGTSGQETQYF.

The chain carries TRBV27 and TRBJ2-7; 12 nucleotides align to TRBD2. V gave up 0 bases and J gave up 6 bases; unmatched junction bases: 9. Per germline, CDR1 MNHEY and CDR2 SMNVEV (reference sequence). The CDR3 is made up of 17 amino acids. The CDR3 region has the DNA TGTGCCAGCAGTTTATCCTTAAGACTAGCGGGAGCAACCGAGCAGTACTTC. This codes for CASSLSLRLAGATEQYF.

This chain joins TRBV5-1 and TRBJ2-1, with 13 bases fitting TRBD2. With 2 bases clipped from V and 11 bases from J, the junction kept 7 bases outside the gene matches. Germline-derived CDR1 and CDR2 are SGHRS and YFSETQ. The CDR3 is 15 residues long. The CDR3 DNA is TGCGCCAGCAGCTTCCAACTAGCGGGAGGGGCTAAGCAGTTCTTC. This codes for CASSFQLAGGAKQFF.

The chain links TRBV5-1 to TRBJ1-4; D not resolved. Between the trimmed V and J ends, which lost 4 bases and 2 bases, there was a span of 12 bases. Germline CDR1 and CDR2: SGHRS and YFSETQ. The CDR3 runs 15 residues. In DNA form, the CDR3 reads TGCGCCAGCAGCCCCCCCGGCAGGACTAATGAAAAACTGTTTTTT. Translation: CASSPPGRTNEKLFF. The whole variable domain, filled in from reference TRBV5-1 and TRBJ1-4, reads KAGVTQTPRYLIKTRGQQVTLSCSPISGHRSVSWYQQTPGQGLQFLFEYFSETQRNKGNFPGRFSGRQFSNSRSEMNVSTLELGDSALYLCASSPPGRTNEKLFFGSGTQLSVL.

The chain carries TRBV30 and TRBJ1-2; no clear D gene. This CDR3 spans 14 amino acids. Trimming cost V 0 bases and J 6 bases, with 14 bases left between them. Germline V gene sequence: CDR1 GTSNPN, CDR2 SVGIG (reference sequence). The CDR3 sequence: CAWSVQGSGDGYTF. CDR3 nucleotides: TGTGCCTGGAGTGTACAAGGGAGTGGGGATGGCTACACCTTC. Complete variable domain (other parts from reference TRBV30 and TRBJ1-2): SQTIHQWPATLVQPVGSPLSLECTVEGTSNPNLYWYRQAAGRGLQLLFYSVGIGQISSEVPQNLSASRPQDRQFILSSKKLLLSDSGFYLCAWSVQGSGDGYTFGSGTRLTVV.

The genes are TRBV11-3 and TRBJ2-5, with D perhaps TRBD2 (5 bases). This CDR3 contains 15 residues. Looked up from germline, CDR1 is SGHNT and CDR2 is YENEEA. Trimming removed 8 bases at V and 5 bases at J, with 21 bases between. CDR3 DNA sequence: TGTGCCAGCGCCTTGGGGAGTGGCATATGGGAGACCCAGTACTTC. Its protein product is CASALGSGIWETQYF.

This chain uses TRBV25-1 with TRBJ2-3, with 8 nucleotides matching TRBD2. Germline CDR1 reads MGHDK; CDR2 reads SYGVNS. The J segment lost 11 bases and the V segment lost 4 bases, leaving 8 bases of the junction unmatched. The CDR3 consists of 13 residues. The CDR3 loop is CASSAAGVRGQYF. DNA for the CDR3: TGTGCCAGCAGTGCAGCGGGAGTCCGGGGGCAGTATTTT.

This clone occurred a few times. The chain links TRBV19 to TRBJ2-1; D not certain. The germline V gene has CDR1 LNHDA and CDR2 SQIVND (reference sequence). V lost 2 bases to trimming and J lost 4 bases, with 6 bases between them. CDR3 length: 13 amino acids. In DNA, the CDR3 is TGTGCCAGTAGTATAAACGGATACAATGAGCAGTTCTTC. Translation: CASSINGYNEQFF. Full variable domain (rest looked up from reference TRBV19 and TRBJ2-1): DGGITQSPKYLFRKEGQNVTLSCEQNLNHDAMYWYRQDPGQGLRLIYYSQIVNDFQKGDIAEGYSVSREKKESFPLTVTSAQKNPTAFYLCASSINGYNEQFFGPGTRLTVL.

This clone was detected only a few times. The V gene is TRBV7-8, the J gene TRBJ1-1, with a possible D match to TRBD1 (6 bases). Germline lookup yields CDR1 SGHVS and CDR2 FQNEAQ. This CDR3 comprises 14 residues. The germline V and J ends were trimmed by 5 bases and 1 base, with 11 bases remaining between them. Here the CDR3 DNA reads TGTGCCAGCAGCCGAGACAGGCAGAACACTGAAGCTTTCTTT. Protein sequence: CASSRDRQNTEAFF.

This clone was observed once. The germline gene is not matched at one end of the junction; a read error may be the cause. Other DNA sequences in the same sample also yield this CDR3. The V call is TRBV27, the J call TRBJ2-2; D gene ambiguous. The germline gives CDR1 MNHEY, CDR2 SMNVEV (reference sequence). The CDR3 runs to 21 residues. CDR3 protein: CASSLSRFSQTAEENTGELFF. CDR3 sequence (DNA): TGTGCCAGCAGTTTATCCCGATTCTCCCAAACGGCGGAAGAAAACACTGGGGAGCTGTTTTTT.